The source of this T cell receptor beta chain is a study of cytomegalovirus exposure and HLA in healthy donors. The CDR3 has 11 amino acids. The trim removed 8 bases at V and 9 bases at J, leaving 4 bases unmatched. Germline CDR1 and CDR2: MNHNY and SVGAGI (reference sequence). About this clone: Its antigen is undetermined.

Researchers ran the PCR with 60 Vbeta and 13 Jbeta primers. Some clones are missing from TCRdb's copy, which holds only in-frame ones; the method was immunoSEQ multiplex PCR. Here the sample spans under 150,000 clones, 73% being singletons. Study-level results: The study found most TCR sequences rare, yet found some public TCRs in many donors. The authors enumerated around 150 TCR beta chains as linked to cytomegalovirus.

The chain combines TRBV6-6 with TRBJ1-2, with 9 positions matching TRBD1. The source is a woman in her thirties or forties in good health and CMV-seronegative. Sequences were obtained from PBMCs. The CDR3 DNA is TGTGCCAGCCGGGACAGGGATCGCTACACCTTC. Amino acids: CASRDRDRYTF.